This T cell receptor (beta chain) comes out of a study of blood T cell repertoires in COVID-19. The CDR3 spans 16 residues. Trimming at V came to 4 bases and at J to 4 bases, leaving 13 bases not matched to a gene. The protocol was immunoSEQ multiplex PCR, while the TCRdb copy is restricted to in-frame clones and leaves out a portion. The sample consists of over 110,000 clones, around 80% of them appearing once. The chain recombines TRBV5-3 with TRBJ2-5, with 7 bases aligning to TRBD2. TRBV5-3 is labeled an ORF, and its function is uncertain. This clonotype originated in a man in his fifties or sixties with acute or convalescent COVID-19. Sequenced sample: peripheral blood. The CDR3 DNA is TGTGCCAGAAGCGGGTGGGGGAGGGCCTCCCCAGAGACCCAGTACTTC. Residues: CARSGWGRASPETQYF.